The T cell receptor (beta chain) under discussion was sequenced for a study of OX40 agonist ivuxolimab in advanced cancers. On the study more broadly: Patients were given ivuxolimab, an antibody that agonizes OX40 (CD134).

Profiled with immunoSEQ multiplex PCR; TCRdb holds only in-frame clones, not every one. The sample records tens of thousands of clones, about nine tenths being singletons. The V and J ends lost 1 base and 0 bases respectively, with 18 bases between them. This CDR3 is built from 18 residues. Germline values: CDR1 MGHRA, CDR2 YSYEKL. About this clone: What it binds is not known.

Overall study results and limits: Averaged across samples, CD8+ T cells carried more expanded clones than CD4+ did.

The TCR originated in an adult with an advanced solid tumor such as melanoma, head and neck, liver or kidney cancer. The material sequenced was CD4+ or CD8+ T cells sorted from blood, taken in a trial of the OX40 agonist ivuxolimab. This chain links TRBV4-1 with TRBJ1-1; the D is unclear. CDR3 sequence reads: CASSQASGQRSMNTEAFF. CDR3 nucleotides: TGCGCCAGCAGCCAAGCCTCCGGGCAGCGATCGATGAACACTGAAGCTTTCTTT.